This paragraph covers one T cell receptor beta chain sequence. Its cognate antigen has yet to be identified. Per-nucleotide qualities are absent, and no much larger clonotype sits a single base away. This sample was taken from a study of blood T cell repertoires in COVID-19 (dated by TCRdb to between 2020 and 2021). About the full investigation: The collaborator samples originated in the United States, Italy and Spain and spanned the acute and convalescent phases of COVID-19. The material from the prospective study consisted of cDNA or gDNA derived from T cells, B-cell-depleted T cells, or PBMCs. Subjects who had been exposed to COVID-19, were actively infected with it, or had recovered from it provided the deeply sampled blood TCRbeta repertoires that made up the dataset. The repertoires were released in a freely available public database meant as a resource for research on the immune response to SARS-CoV-2. Samples came from the ongoing ImmuneRACE study (first 160 participants) plus 1,254 subjects from 6 global collaborators. Nearly every sample came with metadata listing a de-identified subject ID, COVID-19 status, age in years and sex. Where HLA class I and class II types were available, the types were taken from metadata supplied by the sample provider, not from assay-based typing. What the authors observed across the whole study: The quantity of clinical and demographic metadata differed by source and by participant and was supplied without curation.

Whole blood was collected in K2EDTA tubes by collaborating institutions according to the institutions' own protocols. For TCRbeta analysis, collaborators shipped samples as frozen whole blood, isolated PBMCs, or DNA extracted from either of those sample types. The immunoSEQ Assay, a bias-controlled multiplex PCR, was used to amplify TCRbeta CDR3 regions from genomic DNA. The paper's data handling went like this. Within the assay, amplification of reference gene primers was used to estimate how many nucleated cells each sample contained. Sequence reads were collapsed and filtered to measure the absolute abundance of every unique TCRbeta CDR3 rearrangement. For each sample, productive Simpson clonality was calculated by taking the square root of Simpson's diversity index across productive rearrangements. TCRdb retrieved this table from immuneACCESS and kept in-frame rearrangements only. Not all clones are present; in checked studies, unresolved V genes account for under half, and no reason is known for the remainder. The V and J calls and clone size come from that table; D and trimming were worked out from the DNA. The sample profile shows about 230,000 clones; around nine tenths of them were found once. The top ten constitute roughly 2.5% of the sample.

From a lookup of the germline V gene, CDR1 and CDR2 are MNHEY and SVGAGI. At the junction V is shortened by 5 bases and J by 6 bases; bases outside the gene matches: 7. The CDR3, cysteine through phenylalanine, is 14 amino acids long. The only DNA kept is the CDR3, 42 bases in frame from the first base. The receptor was isolated from a woman aged 60 to 75 with acute or convalescent COVID-19. Input material: peripheral blood. This sequence uses TRBV6-5 and TRBJ2-7; 10 central nucleotides agree with TRBD2. The base sequence is TGTGCCAGCAGTCGAAGGGGACTAGCGCCCGAGCAGTACTTC. Its product reads: CASSRRGLAPEQYF.